The T cell receptor (beta chain) described here comes from a study of blood T cell repertoires in COVID-19. Overall study: There were acute and convalescent COVID-19 samples, and they came from the United States, Italy and Spain. PBMCs, B-cell-depleted T cells, or T cells were the source of the cDNA or gDNA that made up the material.

Trimming pared 2 bases from V and 8 bases from J, leaving 13 bases between. The CDR3 extends over 14 amino acids. Germline-derived CDR1 and CDR2 are SGHAT and FQNNGV. As originally analysed: Amplification of reference gene primers was used by the study to estimate nucleated cell counts. Some clones are missing from TCRdb's copy, which holds only in-frame ones; the method was immunoSEQ multiplex PCR. V, J and clone size are those of that table, while D and trimming were read from the DNA. The sample has 110,000 to 150,000 clones; more than 75% are singletons. J is TRBJ2-1 and V is TRBV11-2; maybe TRBD2 (7 bases). The TCR was taken from a woman of 80 years or more with acute or convalescent COVID-19. Sequencing was performed on peripheral blood. CDR3 amino acids: CASSLWGGPYEQFF. The CDR3 coding sequence is TGTGCCAGCAGCTTATGGGGGGGGCCTTATGAGCAGTTCTTC.